One and the same sample provided the 7 T cell receptor beta chains below, sequenced in a study of shared clonotypes between healthy human individuals. TCRdb's copy holds only in-frame clones and misses some; the assay was immunoSEQ multiplex PCR. The sample gives a few hundred thousand clones, roughly 79% of which show up once; around 12% is in the top ten. The sequencing sample was made of PBMCs. Source of these receptors: a woman aged 35 to 49 in good health. Some clones in this sample may be carry-over from other donors' samples.

Comments on this clone: One end of the junction does not line up with germline, which may come from a read error. The same CDR3 arises from other DNA sequences in this sample as well. This chain links TRBV5-6 with TRBJ1-1; 9 nucleotides match TRBD1. This CDR3 has 14 residues. Germline V gives CDR1 SGHDT, CDR2 YYEEEE. CDR3 loop: CASSAGQGTTEAFF. As DNA, the CDR3 is TGTGCCAGCAGTGCGGGACAGGGAACCACTGAAGCCTTCTTT.

CDR3 DNA: TGTGCCTGCGGTGGCCGCGGCACTGAAGCTTTCTTT. Its translation is CACGGRGTEAFF. The gene calls are TRBV28 and TRBJ1-1; D is undetermined. The CDR3 covers 12 residues. V was trimmed by 11 bases and J by 4 bases, leaving 14 bases between them. The germline gives CDR1 MDHEN, CDR2 SYDVKM.

Turning to this clone: Different DNA sequences within this sample yield the same CDR3. The V gene is TRBV5-4, the J gene TRBJ2-5, with D possibly TRBD1 on 6 matching bases. Germline V gene data show CDR1 as SGHNT and CDR2 as YYREEE (reference sequence). The CDR3 totals 13 residues. Trimming took 4 bases from V and 5 from J, leaving 12 bases between them. Here the CDR3 reads CASSPDRRETQYF. The CDR3, as DNA: TGTGCCAGCAGCCCAGACAGGAGGGAGACCCAGTACTTC.

The rearrangement links TRBV5-6 to TRBJ2-7; maybe TRBD1 (5 bases). CDR3 length equals 13 residues. Per the germline V gene, CDR1 is SGHDT and CDR2 is YYEEEE. Deletions cut 0 bases from V and 8 bases from J, with 12 bases between. CDR3 DNA: TGTGCCAGCAGCTTGGGTGGGCAGGGCCAGCAGTACTTC. This gives the protein CASSLGGQGQQYF. The whole variable domain, filled in from reference TRBV5-6 and TRBJ2-7, reads DAGVTQSPTHLIKTRGQQVTLRCSPKSGHDTVSWYQQALGQGPQFIFQYYEEEERQRGNFPDRFSGHQFPNYSSELNVNALLLGDSALYLCASSLGGQGQQYFGPGTRLTVT.

V and J are TRBV7-9 and TRBJ1-1; a weak D match, TRBD1 (5 bases). Germline lookup yields CDR1 SEHNR and CDR2 FQNEAQ (reference sequence). This CDR3 region has 15 residues. V was shortened by 4 bases and J by 2 bases, with 14 bases between the two germline ends. The CDR3 sequence is CASSWSSGFNTEAFF. Written as DNA, the CDR3 is TGTGCCAGCAGCTGGAGCTCAGGGTTTAACACTGAAGCTTTCTTT.

This clone appeared a few times. Other DNA sequences in the sample encode the same CDR3. V and J are TRBV7-9 and TRBJ1-1; D is undetermined. From germline, CDR1 is SEHNR and CDR2 FQNEAQ (reference sequence). The CDR3 has 13 residues. Trimming removed 5 bases at V and 2 bases at J, with 9 bases between. The CDR3 protein is CASSPYFNTEAFF. The CDR3 bases are TGTGCCAGCAGCCCTTATTTTAACACTGAAGCTTTCTTT.

This clone was detected a few times. The J gene is TRBJ1-1, the V gene TRBV30; D is perhaps TRBD1 (6 bases). Germline lookup yields CDR1 GTSNPN and CDR2 SVGIG (reference sequence). The ends were cut back, 0 bases at V and 1 base at J, with 12 bases in the middle. The CDR3 extends over 15 amino acids. The CDR3 region has the DNA TGTGCCTGGAGTGTAGGGGGACACCAGAACACTGAAGCTTTCTTT. This gives the protein CAWSVGGHQNTEAFF.